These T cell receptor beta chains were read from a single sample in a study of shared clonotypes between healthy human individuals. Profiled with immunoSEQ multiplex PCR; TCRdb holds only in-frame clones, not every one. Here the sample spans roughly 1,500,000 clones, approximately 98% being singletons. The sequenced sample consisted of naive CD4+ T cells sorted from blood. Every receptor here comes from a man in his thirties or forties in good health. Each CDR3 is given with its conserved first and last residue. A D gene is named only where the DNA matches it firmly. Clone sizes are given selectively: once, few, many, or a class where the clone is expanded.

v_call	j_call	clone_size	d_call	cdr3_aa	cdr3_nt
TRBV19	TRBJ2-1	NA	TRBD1	CASSHRGGEQFF	TGTGCCAGTAGTCACAGGGGTGGTGAGCAGTTCTTC
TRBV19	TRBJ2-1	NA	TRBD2	CASSMRASGSLDNEQFF	TGTGCCAGTAGTATGAGGGCTAGCGGGAGTTTAGACAATGAGCAGTTCTTC
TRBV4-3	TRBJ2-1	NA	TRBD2	CASSQDLAGVANEQFF	TGCGCCAGCAGCCAAGACCTAGCGGGAGTGGCAAATGAGCAGTTCTTC
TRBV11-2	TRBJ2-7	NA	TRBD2	CASRRLGLVSYEQYF	TGTGCCAGCAGACGGTTGGGACTAGTGTCGTACGAGCAGTACTTC
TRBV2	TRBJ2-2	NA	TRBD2	CASSGTSGRSGELFF	TGTGCCAGCAGTGGGACTAGCGGGAGATCGGGGGAGCTGTTTTTT
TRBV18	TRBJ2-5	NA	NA	CASSTKETQYF	TGTGCCAGCTCAACCAAAGAGACCCAGTACTTC
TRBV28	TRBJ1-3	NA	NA	CASSPGDVTGNTIYF	TGTGCCAGCAGTCCGGGGGACGTAACTGGAAACACCATATATTTT
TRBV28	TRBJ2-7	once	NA	CASGTGTLSYEQYF	TGTGCCAGCGGGACCGGGACACTCTCGTACGAGCAGTACTTC
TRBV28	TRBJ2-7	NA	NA	CASRKQGRGYEQYF	TGTGCCAGCAGAAAACAGGGTCGGGGCTACGAGCAGTACTTC
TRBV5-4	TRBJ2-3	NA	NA	CASSKTGREDTQYF	TGTGCCAGCAGCAAGACAGGAAGAGAGGATACGCAGTATTTT
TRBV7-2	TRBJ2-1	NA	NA	CASSFGPPTYNEQFF	TGTGCCAGCAGCTTCGGACCTCCCACCTACAATGAGCAGTTCTTC
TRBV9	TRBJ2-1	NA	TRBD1	CASSMRTGGGRGTYNEQFF	TGTGCCAGCAGCATGAGGACAGGGGGCGGGAGAGGAACCTACAATGAGCAGTTCTTC
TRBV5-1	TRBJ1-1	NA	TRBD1	CASSLEGAGAFF	TGCGCCAGCAGCTTGGAGGGGGCCGGAGCTTTCTTT
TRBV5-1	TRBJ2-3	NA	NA	CASSSDRPRDRPTQYF	TGCGCCAGCAGCTCCGACAGGCCGCGGGATCGCCCTACGCAGTATTTT
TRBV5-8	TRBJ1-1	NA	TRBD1	CASSSGDRINTEAFF	TGTGCCAGCAGCTCCGGGGACAGGATTAACACTGAAGCTTTCTTT
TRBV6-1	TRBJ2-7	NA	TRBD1	CASSTRDRSNEQYF	TGTGCCAGCAGTACCCGGGACAGGTCAAACGAGCAGTACTTC
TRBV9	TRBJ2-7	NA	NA	CASSVVSGTSEQYF	TGTGCCAGCAGCGTAGTTTCCGGGACGAGCGAGCAGTACTTC
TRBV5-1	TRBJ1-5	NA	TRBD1	CASSPGGLDWLGNQPQHF	TGCGCCAGCAGTCCAGGGGGACTAGATTGGCTAGGCAATCAGCCCCAGCATTTT
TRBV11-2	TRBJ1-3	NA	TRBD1	CASSLQTGGTGNTIYF	TGTGCCAGCAGCTTGCAGACAGGGGGCACTGGAAACACCATATATTTT
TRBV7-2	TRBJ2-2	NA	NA	CASSLLTGELFF	TGTGCCAGCAGCCTACTCACCGGGGAGCTGTTTTTT
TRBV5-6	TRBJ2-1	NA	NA	CASSLASRFNEQFF	TGTGCCAGCAGCCTAGCCAGCAGATTCAATGAGCAGTTCTTC
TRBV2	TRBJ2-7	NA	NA	CASSEVGNEQYF	TGTGCCAGCAGTGAAGTAGGGAACGAGCAGTACTTC
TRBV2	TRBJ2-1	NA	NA	CASSGGRSSYNEQFF	TGTGCCAGCAGTGGGGGGAGGTCTTCCTACAATGAGCAGTTCTTC
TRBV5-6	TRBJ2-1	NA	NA	CASSFSSRLGIGNEQFF	TGTGCCAGCAGCTTTTCAAGTCGACTAGGCATTGGCAATGAGCAGTTCTTC
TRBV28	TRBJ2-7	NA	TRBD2	CASSFSSGRGPYEQYF	TGTGCCAGCAGTTTTTCTAGCGGGAGGGGTCCCTACGAGCAGTACTTC
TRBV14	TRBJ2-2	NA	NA	CASSQDLQGRRLFF	TGTGCCAGCAGCCAAGATCTGCAGGGTCGGAGGCTGTTTTTT